A selection of T cell receptor beta chains follows, all from one sample in a study of blood T cell repertoires in COVID-19. Assay used: immunoSEQ multiplex PCR; TCRdb lists only in-frame clones, some missing. The table includes 73,000 or so clones, 75% to 95% detected once. Sequences were obtained from peripheral blood. The receptors come from a human donor with active COVID-19. The donor label of this sample is uncertain. CDR3s include the opening cysteine and the closing phenylalanine or tryptophan. Each record gives: clone size, J gene, D gene, CDR3 length, V gene, CDR3 DNA, CDR3 protein. D genes are given only for firm matches. For some rows the clone size is stated as once, few or many, or as a class when expanded; others skip it.

>NA|TRBJ1-1|TRBD1|14|TRBV5-1
TGCGCCAGCAGCTTGACAGGCGGGACAGTTGAAGCTTTCTTT
CASSLTGGTVEAFF
>NA|TRBJ2-1|TRBD2|15|TRBV5-1
TGCGCCAGCAGCCTCGGGACTAGCGGGGCCGATGAGCAGTTCTTC
CASSLGTSGADEQFF
>NA|TRBJ1-2|NA|15|TRBV3-1/TRBV3-2
TGTGCCAGCAGCCAAGCGTCGGAGGGTGACTATGGCTACACCTTC
CASSQASEGDYGYTF
>NA|TRBJ2-2|TRBD2|15|TRBV10-3
TGTGCCATTCAGACTAGCGGGAAAACCACCGGGGAGCTGTTTTTT
CAIQTSGKTTGELFF
>once|TRBJ1-1|NA|14|TRBV19
TGTGCCAGTAGCAAGGCACAGAGGAACACTGAAGCTTTCTTT
CASSKAQRNTEAFF
>once|TRBJ2-1|TRBD2|21|TRBV4-3
TGCGCCAGCAGCCAAGATATTTGGGACACCGGGACTAGCGGGAGCCGACGTGAGCAGTTCTTC
CASSQDIWDTGTSGSRREQFF
>NA|TRBJ1-3|NA|11|TRBV29-1
TGCAGCGTTGGCGCCGGAAACACCATATATTTT
CSVGAGNTIYF
>NA|TRBJ2-1|TRBD2|18|TRBV14
TGTGCCAGCAGCCAAGATCGTCGGCGGGAGGTCCGGTGGAATGAGCAGTTCTTC
CASSQDRRREVRWNEQFF
>NA|TRBJ1-3|NA|15|TRBV4-3
TGCGCCAGCAGCAAAGGACAGAGCTCTGGAAACACCATATATTTT
CASSKGQSSGNTIYF
>NA|TRBJ2-5|TRBD1|13|TRBV6-2/TRBV6-3
TGTGCCAGCAGCGGACAGGGGAAAGAGACCCAGTACTTC
CASSGQGKETQYF
>NA|TRBJ2-1|TRBD2|11|TRBV20-1
TGCAGTGCGACTAGCGGTCATGAGCAGTTCTTC
CSATSGHEQFF
>NA|TRBJ2-3|NA|13|TRBV10-3
TGTGCCACGAGGGAGGTGTCCACAGATACGCAGTATTTT
CATREVSTDTQYF
>NA|TRBJ2-3|TRBD2|15|TRBV24-1
TGTGCCACCAGTGATTTGTCGGGAGGGGCAGATACGCAGTATTTT
CATSDLSGGADTQYF
>NA|TRBJ2-1|TRBD2|15|TRBV6-4
TGTGCCAGCAGTGACTCGGCGGGAGAAGCCAATGAGCAGTTCTTC
CASSDSAGEANEQFF
>few|TRBJ1-6|NA|17|TRBV5-4
TGTGCCAGCAGCCCTGGAACTGGAGGAGGGTATAATTCACCCCTCCACTTT
CASSPGTGGGYNSPLHF
>few|TRBJ2-3|NA|17|TRBV7-9
TGTGCCAGCAGCTTAGCGGAGGGCCTTGCTAGCACAGATACGCAGTATTTT
CASSLAEGLASTDTQYF
>NA|TRBJ2-1|NA|14|TRBV15
TGTGCCACCAGCAGGGAAGACGGGTACAATGAGCAGTTCTTC
CATSREDGYNEQFF
>NA|TRBJ2-3|NA|16|TRBV7-2
TGTGCCAGCAGCTTCAATAGGGGCGGTGGTACAGATACGCAGTATTTT
CASSFNRGGGTDTQYF
>NA|TRBJ2-1|TRBD1|15|TRBV5-1
TGCGCCAGCAGCTGGGGACAGGGGGCCTACAATGAGCAGTTCTTC
CASSWGQGAYNEQFF
>NA|TRBJ2-7|NA|14|TRBV27
TGTGCCAGCAGTCCTTCACGCGTCTCCTACGAGCAGTACTTC
CASSPSRVSYEQYF
>NA|TRBJ1-5|NA|15|TRBV11-2
TGTGCCAGCAGCTTAGCGGGGGGCGCCGGTCAGCCCCAGCATTTT
CASSLAGGAGQPQHF